This T cell receptor (beta chain) is from a study of control samples from healthy donors and cancer patients. This CDR3 region has 14 residues. Deletions cut 6 bases from V and 1 base from J, with 13 bases between. Germline V lookup: CDR1 MNHEY, CDR2 SVGAGI. Produced via immunoSEQ multiplex PCR; TCRdb's table is partial and in-frame only. Of roughly 88,000 clones in the sample, roughly nine tenths are singletons; the top ten hold over 0.85%. This TCR was recovered from a young woman in good health. The chain couples TRBV6-5 to TRBJ2-7, with a tentative D call TRBD1 (5 bases). What was sequenced was blood. CDR3: CASRLDRKSYEQYF. CDR3 sequence (DNA): TGTGCCAGCAGACTCGACAGAAAATCCTACGAGCAGTACTTC.